This T cell receptor beta chain was retrieved from a study of cytomegalovirus exposure and HLA in healthy donors. This clone was picked up a small number of times. Primers included in the PCR were 60 Vbeta and 13 Jbeta primers. Assay used: immunoSEQ multiplex PCR; TCRdb lists only in-frame clones, some missing. The table has roughly 220,000 clones, around 85% seen once. V dropped 6 bases and J dropped 3; count of bases not matched to a gene: 8. This CDR3 is built from 15 residues. Germline V gene lookup returns CDR1 MNHEY and CDR2 SMNVEV (reference sequence). Sequencing was done on a sample of PBMCs. The sequence was obtained from a man between 50 and 59 years old in good health and CMV-seronegative. The genes are TRBV27 and TRBJ2-7, with 10 nucleotides matching TRBD2. The CDR3 loop reads CASSPSGRIFYEQYF. In DNA form, the CDR3 reads TGTGCCAGCAGCCCTAGCGGGAGAATATTCTACGAGCAGTACTTC.